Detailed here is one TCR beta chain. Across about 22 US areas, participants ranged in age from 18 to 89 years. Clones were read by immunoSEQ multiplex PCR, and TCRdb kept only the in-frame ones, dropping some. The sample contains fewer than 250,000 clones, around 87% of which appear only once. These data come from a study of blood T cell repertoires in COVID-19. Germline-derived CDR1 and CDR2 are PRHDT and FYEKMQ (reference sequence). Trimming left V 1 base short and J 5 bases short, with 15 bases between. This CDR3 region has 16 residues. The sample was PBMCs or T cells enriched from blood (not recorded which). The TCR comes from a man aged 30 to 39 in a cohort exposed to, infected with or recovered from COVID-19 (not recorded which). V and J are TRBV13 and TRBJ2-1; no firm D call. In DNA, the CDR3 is TGTGCCAGCAGCTTAGAGACTGCCAATGTCCACAATGAGCAGTTCTTC. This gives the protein CASSLETANVHNEQFF.